These 28 T cell receptor beta chains were sequenced from one sample in a study of beta chain features in type 1 diabetes. Study-level results: In every one of the four CD4+ subsets, TCRB CDR3s were moderately but significantly shorter in Type 1 diabetes patients.

The entirety of the isolated RNA underwent reverse transcription, so expressed TCRB transcripts were sequenced. The method was immunoSEQ multiplex PCR; TCRdb's version includes in-frame clones alone and lacks a portion of them. This sample carries more than 100,000 clones, under 30% of them seen once, and the ten largest clones take 0.53%. No antigen has been assigned to these receptors. Material for sequencing was central memory CD4+ T cells from blood. The receptor set was obtained from a woman under 30 with type 1 diabetes.

This rearrangement joins TRBV7-2 to TRBJ2-3; D uncertain. The CDR3 has 13 residues. Trimming shortened V by 5 bases and J by 7 bases, and 13 bases separated the two germline ends. Germline lookup yields CDR1 SGHTA and CDR2 FQGNSA. The CDR3 loop is CASSTYYANTQYF. In DNA form, the CDR3 reads TGTGCCAGCAGCACATATTACGCCAATACGCAGTATTTT. Combining the CDR3 with reference TRBV7-2 and TRBJ2-3 gives the whole variable domain GAGVSQSPSNKVTEKGKDVELRCDPISGHTALYWYRQSLGQGLEFLIYFQGNSAPDKSGLPSDRFSAERTGGSVSTLTIQRTQQEDSAVYLCASSTYYANTQYFGPGTRLTVL.

This sequence joins TRBV18 and TRBJ1-2; no definite D call. In germline, CDR1 is KGHSH, CDR2 LQKENI. This CDR3 is 13 amino acids long. Trimming left V 0 bases short and J 6 bases short, with 8 bases between. DNA for the CDR3: TGTGCCAGCTCACCACCGACCAGGCATGGCTACACCTTC. Amino acids: CASSPPTRHGYTF.

The chain is built from TRBV19 and TRBJ2-1; 14 nucleotides line up with TRBD2. Unmatched junction bases numbered 16, after V lost 3 bases and J lost 0 bases. Germline V gives CDR1 LNHDA, CDR2 SQIVND (reference sequence). The CDR3 covers 22 residues. The CDR3 coding sequence is TGTGCCAGTAGTATTTTGGTGAGGTCGGGACTAGCGGGAGCAAACTCCTACAATGAGCAGTTCTTC. This sequence encodes CASSILVRSGLAGANSYNEQFF.

The V call is TRBV30, the J call TRBJ1-4, with a weak D call TRBD1 (6 bases). CDR1 and CDR2 (germline): GTSNPN, SVGIG (reference sequence). The V gene lost 2 bases and the J gene lost 7 bases, with 11 bases spanning the gap. There are 13 residues in the CDR3. The CDR3 loop is CAWSTTGTEKLFF. The CDR3 nucleotides read TGTGCCTGGAGTACAACAGGGACTGAAAAACTGTTTTTT.

This sequence joins TRBV21-1 and TRBJ1-1. TRBV21-1 constitutes a pseudogene. This CDR3 is 16 amino acids long. This chain's CDR3 is CASSKVDRRLNTEAFF. The CDR3 DNA sequence: TGTGCCAGCAGCAAAGTGGATAGGCGGTTGAACACTGAAGCTTTCTTT.

This chain links TRBV20-1 with TRBJ1-1, with TRBD1 identical over 7 bases. Germline V lookup: CDR1 DFQATT, CDR2 SNEGSKA (reference sequence). The CDR3 length is 11 residues. J was trimmed by 8 bases and V by 1 base; bases with no gene match: 1. CDR3 sequence reads: CSARVGGEAFF. Written as DNA, the CDR3 is TGCAGTGCTAGAGTAGGGGGCGAAGCTTTCTTT.

This clone was seen many times. The chain combines TRBV4-1 with TRBJ2-1; 8 bases agree with TRBD2. Germline CDR1 and CDR2: MGHRA and YSYEKL. J gave up 5 bases and V 1 base, and 13 bases lay outside the gene matches. CDR3 length: 18 amino acids. The CDR3: CASSQGVLTSGYHNEQFF. Here the CDR3 DNA reads TGCGCCAGCAGCCAAGGGGTCCTCACTAGCGGCTACCACAATGAGCAGTTCTTC.

This clone came up a few times. The rearrangement joins TRBV5-4 to TRBJ1-3; no clear D gene. V lost 4 bases and J lost 0, with 23 bases in between. From germline, CDR1 is SGHNT and CDR2 YYREEE (reference sequence). This CDR3 is built from 19 residues. In DNA form, the CDR3 reads TGTGCCAGCAGCACAAAAGGCGGGTCGTGGTCCGGCTCTGGAAACACCATATATTTT. The encoded protein is CASSTKGGSWSGSGNTIYF.

The chain employs TRBV5-1 and TRBJ2-2; 11 bases match TRBD1. This CDR3 spans 16 amino acids. Germline V gene lookup returns CDR1 SGHRS and CDR2 YFSETQ. The J segment lost 4 bases and the V segment lost 2 bases, leaving 4 bases of the junction unmatched. The CDR3 DNA follows: TGCGCCAGCAGCTTTATCGGGACAGGGGGCACCGGGGAGCTGTTTTTT. Amino acid sequence: CASSFIGTGGTGELFF. Complete variable domain (other parts from reference TRBV5-1 and TRBJ2-2): KAGVTQTPRYLIKTRGQQVTLSCSPISGHRSVSWYQQTPGQGLQFLFEYFSETQRNKGNFPGRFSGRQFSNSRSEMNVSTLELGDSALYLCASSFIGTGGTGELFFGEGSRLTVL.

In its sample, this clone was seen a few times. V is TRBV27 and J is TRBJ2-7; 7 positions agree with TRBD2. CDR1 and CDR2 from the germline V gene are MNHEY and SMNVEV (reference sequence). The J segment lost 2 bases and the V segment lost 3 bases, leaving 7 bases of the junction unmatched. CDR3 size: 15 residues. In nucleotides, the CDR3 is TGTGCCAGCAGTTTGAAGGCTAGCGGCACCTACGAGCAGTACGTC. As protein: CASSLKASGTYEQYV.

This chain joins TRBV5-1 and TRBJ1-4; TRBD1 is a possible D gene (6 bases). In germline, CDR1 is SGHRS, CDR2 YFSETQ. CDR3 length: 16 amino acids. Trimming cost V 3 bases and J 7 bases, with 19 bases left between them. The CDR3, as DNA: TGCGCCAGCAGCTCCCAGGACAGCCAAGGGGGTGAAAAACTGTTTTTT. It specifies CASSSQDSQGGEKLFF.

The chain employs TRBV30 and TRBJ2-5, with 8 bases that match TRBD2. The V gene end was trimmed by 4 bases and the J gene end by 4 bases; junction bases not matched to a gene: 5. From germline, CDR1 is GTSNPN and CDR2 SVGIG (reference sequence). This CDR3 is 13 amino acids long. The CDR3 spells CAWIPGGRETQYF. DNA for the CDR3: TGTGCCTGGATTCCGGGAGGGCGAGAGACCCAGTACTTC.

Details on this clone: The same CDR3 can be traced to other DNA sequences in this sample. The chain employs TRBV7-2 and TRBJ1-5, with TRBD1 identical over 10 bases. J was trimmed by 2 bases and V by 5 bases; bases with no gene match: 3. The CDR3 is 15 amino acids. Germline lookup yields CDR1 SGHTA and CDR2 FQGNSA. CDR3: CASSPGTGGNQPQHF. The CDR3 bases are TGTGCCAGCAGCCCCGGGACAGGGGGCAATCAGCCCCAGCATTTT.

This chain links TRBV10-3 with TRBJ1-2, with 8 bases identical to TRBD1. V shed 3 bases and J 5 bases; nucleotides not matched to a gene: 8. Germline CDR1 reads ENHRY; CDR2 reads SYGVKD. The CDR3 spans 15 residues. The CDR3 sequence is CAISETGQGGYGYTF. The CDR3 nucleotides read TGTGCCATCAGTGAAACCGGACAGGGCGGTTATGGCTACACCTTC.

This rearrangement joins TRBV10-2 to TRBJ2-7, with 11 bases fitting TRBD1. V was pared by 1 base and J by 2 bases, with 4 bases of the junction left unmatched. There are 16 residues in the CDR3. Germline-derived CDR1 and CDR2 are WSHSY and SAAADI. CDR3 amino acids: CASSEYMGQGAYEQYF. DNA of the CDR3: TGCGCCAGCAGTGAGTATATGGGACAGGGGGCCTACGAGCAGTACTTC.

This clone was counted between two and nine times. This chain connects TRBV19 to TRBJ2-4; TRBD2 matches at 10 bases. Trimming took 2 bases from V and 2 from J; bases not matched to a gene: 3. Germline CDR1 and CDR2: LNHDA and SQIVND (reference sequence). The CDR3 consists of 16 residues. The CDR3 loop reads CASSIWGLATKNIQYF. CDR3 coding DNA: TGTGCCAGTAGTATATGGGGACTAGCGACCAAAAACATTCAGTACTTC.

The rearrangement joins TRBV11-2 to TRBJ1-1; D gene ambiguous. V lost 2 bases, J lost 5 bases, and 18 bases lay in between. The CDR3 spans 16 residues. CDR1 is SGHAT, CDR2 FQNNGV, per germline. The CDR3 loop reads CASSLRPKRDMTEAFF. The DNA for the CDR3 is TGTGCCAGCAGCTTAAGACCGAAGCGCGATATGACTGAAGCTTTCTTT.

J is TRBJ2-3 and V is TRBV18; D gene unclear. The V gene lost 2 bases and the J gene lost 0 bases, with 3 bases spanning the gap. Germline lookup yields CDR1 KGHSH and CDR2 LQKENI. The CDR3 spans 13 residues. CDR3 in DNA: TGTGCCAGCTCACCATCTAGCACAGATACGCAGTATTTT. Translated: CASSPSSTDTQYF.

This clone was recorded a few times. The rearrangement joins TRBV6-5 to TRBJ2-1, with a possible D match to TRBD2 (5 bases). Per the germline V gene, CDR1 is MNHEY and CDR2 is SVGAGI. V dropped 4 bases and J dropped 3 bases, with 13 bases sitting between them. The CDR3 length is 15 residues. The CDR3 bases are TGTGCCAGCAGTTCCCTGGCGGCGGGCTACAATGAGCAGTTCTTC. This sequence encodes CASSSLAAGYNEQFF.

This clone has more than one count but fewer than ten. The chain is built from TRBV7-3 and TRBJ1-5, with D possibly TRBD1 on 5 matching bases. Deletions cut 4 bases from V and 5 bases from J, with 9 bases between. The length of the CDR3 is 13 residues. The V gene's germline CDR1 is SGHTA and CDR2 FQGTGA. Written as DNA, the CDR3 is TGTGCCAGCAGCTCCGACAGTGATCAGCCCCAGCATTTT. Protein sequence: CASSSDSDQPQHF.

This clone showed up just a few times. The rearrangement uses TRBV7-9 and TRBJ2-1, with 9 bases fitting TRBD2. The germline V gene encodes CDR1 SEHNR and CDR2 FQNEAQ (reference sequence). CDR3 length: 17 residues. The V gene end was trimmed by 2 bases and the J gene end by 7 bases; junction bases not matched to a gene: 12. The CDR3 bases are TGTGCCAGCAGCTTAACGGACGCGGGAGGGCCTTTGAATGAGCAGTTCTTC. Protein product: CASSLTDAGGPLNEQFF.

This clone was found a few times. This sequence joins TRBV27 and TRBJ1-1; 7 bases align to TRBD1. Germline lookup yields CDR1 MNHEY and CDR2 SMNVEV (reference sequence). J lost 2 bases, V lost 5 bases, and 5 bases had no gene match. CDR3 size: 14 residues. CDR3 nucleotides: TGTGCCAGCAGTCCCCGGGACAGAAACACTGAAGCTTTCTTT. It translates to CASSPRDRNTEAFF.

This clone has a handful of counts. The rearrangement joins TRBV10-3 to TRBJ2-3; 11 bases align to TRBD1. V shed 2 bases, J shed 4 bases, and the junction held 2 bases outside the gene matches. In germline, CDR1 is ENHRY, CDR2 SYGVKD. The CDR3 is made up of 15 amino acids. The CDR3 reads CAISERGQGADTQYF. In nucleotides, the CDR3 is TGTGCCATCAGTGAGAGGGGACAGGGGGCAGATACGCAGTATTTT.

The chain carries TRBV5-1 and TRBJ2-7; 10 nucleotides line up with TRBD1. CDR3 length: 15 amino acids. Trimming took 1 base from V and 2 from J; bases not matched to a gene: 3. Germline V gene sequence: CDR1 SGHRS, CDR2 YFSETQ. The CDR3 region has the DNA TGCGCCAGCAGCTTGATGGGACAGGGGCCCTACGAGCAGTACTTC. It codes for CASSLMGQGPYEQYF.

This clone was found a few times. This chain joins TRBV30 and TRBJ2-1; D is unclear. In germline, CDR1 is GTSNPN, CDR2 SVGIG (reference sequence). The CDR3 totals 14 residues. The V gene lost 2 bases and the J gene lost 1 base, with 9 bases spanning the gap. This chain's CDR3 is CAWSLGNSYNEQFF. CDR3 DNA: TGTGCCTGGAGTCTTGGCAATTCCTACAATGAGCAGTTCTTC.

The chain has TRBV16 and TRBJ2-3; D possibly corresponds to TRBD1 (5 bases). The CDR3 contains 20 residues. The V end lost 0 bases, the J end lost 0 bases, and 22 bases lay between the germline ends. Germline loops: CDR1 KGHSY, CDR2 FQNENV. The CDR3 nucleotides are TGTGCCAGCAGCCAATCGATTGCAACACAGGCCACTCCTAGCACAGATACGCAGTATTTT. It is translated as CASSQSIATQATPSTDTQYF.

The chain couples TRBV28 to TRBJ1-2, with D perhaps matching TRBD1 (6 bases). The germline V and J ends were trimmed by 2 bases and 4 bases, with 17 bases remaining between them. The CDR3 has 16 amino acids. Germline-derived CDR1 and CDR2 are MDHEN and SYDVKM. In DNA form, the CDR3 reads TGTGCCAGCAGTTTACCGGTCCGGGACACGATCTATGGCTACACCTTC. Translation: CASSLPVRDTIYGYTF.

Only a few counts were recorded for this clone. The rearrangement uses TRBV11-3 and TRBJ2-3, with 8 nucleotides matching TRBD2. This CDR3 spans 14 amino acids. The germline V gene encodes CDR1 SGHNT and CDR2 YENEEA. V lost 5 bases to trimming and J lost 1 base; unmatched junction nucleotides: 2. As DNA, the CDR3 is TGTGCCAGCAGCGCGACTAGCGGCACAGATACGCAGTATTTT. Protein: CASSATSGTDTQYF.